The 15 T cell receptor beta chains presented below share a single source sample, sequenced in a study of post-analysis software for immune sequencing data. Study outcomes and limitations: Roughly 5 TRBV segments were significantly more frequent in patients than in controls. TRBV5-6, TRBV5-1 and TRBV20-1 were among these segments.

Unique molecular identifiers were carried by the TCR beta cDNA libraries. TCRdb reprocessed the PCR reads with MiXCR, giving one entry per CDR3 protein. The table shows some 500,000 distinct CDR3 sequences, with under 55% occurring only once. For these receptors, no antigen is known. The specimen was blood. The receptors shown here come from a girl aged 10-17 years with multiple sclerosis.

The chain is built from TRBV20-1 and TRBJ2-5; 8 bases are shared with TRBD2. The V gene end was trimmed by 2 bases and the J gene end by 4 bases; junction bases not matched to a gene: 9. The CDR3 sequence is 15 residues long. Germline V gene lookup returns CDR1 DFQATT and CDR2 SNEGSKA (reference sequence). CDR3 amino acids: CSARHSGEPIETQYF. In DNA, the CDR3 is TGCAGTGCTAGACATAGCGGGGAGCCTATAGAGACCCAGTACTTC.

The rearrangement links TRBV7-2 to TRBJ2-3; no firm D call. The CDR3 loop spans 16 amino acids. The germline gives CDR1 SGHTA, CDR2 FQGNSA. Trimming pared 2 bases from V and 5 bases from J, leaving 17 bases between. The CDR3: CASSLPPSRVGDTQYF. In DNA, the CDR3 is TGTGCCAGCAGCTTACCACCCAGCCGAGTGGGAGATACGCAGTATTTT.

This clonotype was counted between two and nine times. This sequence joins TRBV2 and TRBJ2-7, with 7 nucleotides matching TRBD2. V shed 8 bases, J shed 5 bases, and the junction held 21 bases outside the gene matches. Germline V gives CDR1 SNHLY, CDR2 FYNNEI. The CDR3 spans 17 residues. As DNA, the CDR3 is TGTGCCAGCTGGGAGGGTTCGTGGGGGAGGTTCGCTGACGAGCAGTACTTC. Translated, it gives CASWEGSWGRFADEQYF.

The CDR3 coding sequence is TGCAGTGCTAGAGGCCCCGTGGTAGCGGGAGACCAAGAGACCCAGTACTTC. Its translation is CSARGPVVAGDQETQYF. The chain employs TRBV20-1 and TRBJ2-5; 9 nucleotides line up with TRBD2. V dropped 1 base and J dropped 0; count of bases not matched to a gene: 9. Germline CDR1 reads DFQATT; CDR2 reads SNEGSKA (reference sequence). The CDR3 totals 17 residues.

The chain employs TRBV6-1 and TRBJ2-7, with D uncertain. Between the trimmed V and J ends, which lost 2 bases and 4 bases, there was a span of 6 bases. Germline lookup yields CDR1 MNHNS and CDR2 SASEGT. The CDR3 sequence is 12 residues long. CDR3 residues: CASSESGYEQYF. CDR3 DNA sequence: TGTGCCAGCAGTGAATCAGGATACGAGCAGTACTTC.

The CDR3 loop is CASSYGVPYEQYF. The CDR3 nucleotides read TGTGCCAGCAGTTACGGAGTCCCTTACGAGCAGTACTTC. The rearrangement links TRBV27 to TRBJ2-7; D not certain. The CDR3 loop spans 13 amino acids. The V end was cut by 4 bases, the J end by 4 bases, with 11 bases between. Germline loops: CDR1 MNHEY, CDR2 SMNVEV (reference sequence).

This clonotype was seen many times. This rearrangement joins TRBV28 to TRBJ2-7; D unclear. The germline V and J ends were trimmed by 1 base and 2 bases, with 6 bases remaining between them. The CDR3 is 13 residues long. Germline loops: CDR1 MDHEN, CDR2 SYDVKM. CDR3 in amino acids: CASSLSQAYEQYF. The DNA for the CDR3 is TGTGCCAGCAGTTTATCCCAGGCCTACGAGCAGTACTTC.

This clonotype was counted many times. This chain uses TRBV5-1 with TRBJ2-7, with D hard to call. This CDR3 region has 14 residues. Germline CDR1 reads SGHRS; CDR2 reads YFSETQ. Trimming pared 0 bases from V and 3 bases from J, leaving 10 bases between. The CDR3 DNA is TGCGCCAGCAGCTTGGGGTCTTCCAGCTACGAGCAGTACTTC. It translates to CASSLGSSSYEQYF. The full variable domain, with the rest looked up from reference TRBV5-1 and TRBJ2-7, is KAGVTQTPRYLIKTRGQQVTLSCSPISGHRSVSWYQQTPGQGLQFLFEYFSETQRNKGNFPGRFSGRQFSNSRSEMNVSTLELGDSALYLCASSLGSSSYEQYFGPGTRLTVT.

This clonotype showed up just a few times. The rearrangement links TRBV20-1 to TRBJ2-5, with TRBD2 identical over 11 bases. The CDR3 contains 14 residues. V lost 5 bases and J lost 4; bases outside the gene matches: 6. Per the germline V gene, CDR1 is DFQATT and CDR2 is SNEGSKA (reference sequence). CDR3 loop: CSAYLAGGAETQYF. In nucleotides, the CDR3 is TGCAGTGCTTATCTAGCGGGAGGAGCAGAGACCCAGTACTTC.

V and J are TRBV7-2 and TRBJ2-1; unclear D gene. Looked up from germline, CDR1 is SGHTA and CDR2 is FQGNSA. V shed 1 base and J shed 6 bases, with 7 bases lying between them. The CDR3 runs to 13 residues. The CDR3 here is CASSLELSNEQFF. CDR3 DNA sequence: TGTGCCAGCAGCTTAGAACTTAGCAATGAGCAGTTCTTC. Variable domain in full (rest from reference TRBV7-2 and TRBJ2-1): GAGVSQSPSNKVTEKGKDVELRCDPISGHTALYWYRQSLGQGLEFLIYFQGNSAPDKSGLPSDRFSAERTGGSVSTLTIQRTQQEDSAVYLCASSLELSNEQFFGPGTRLTVL.

A few counts support this clonotype. V gene TRBV12-3 or TRBV12-4 combines with J gene TRBJ2-1; 8 bases match TRBD2. The CDR3 loop spans 15 amino acids. V lost 5 bases, J lost 4 bases, and 7 bases stayed unmatched. The CDR3, as DNA: TGTGCCAGCAGTGGCGGGACTAGTGTTTACAATGAGCAGTTCTTC. Its protein is CASSGGTSVYNEQFF.

The rearrangement uses TRBV28 and TRBJ1-2; weak D call: TRBD1 (6 bases). Between the trimmed V and J ends, which lost 5 bases and 4 bases, there was a span of 14 bases. The germline V gene encodes CDR1 MDHEN and CDR2 SYDVKM. CDR3 length equals 14 residues. This CDR3 reads CASSGAGASYGYTF. In nucleotides, the CDR3 is TGTGCCAGCAGTGGCGCGGGGGCCTCCTATGGCTACACCTTC.

This clonotype appeared a few times. The chain has TRBV9 and TRBJ2-6, with D perhaps matching TRBD1 (6 bases). The length of the CDR3 is 17 residues. Germline CDR1 and CDR2: SGDLS and YYNGEE. V was clipped by 3 bases and J by 4 bases, with 17 bases between them. CDR3 sequence (DNA): TGTGCCAGCAGCGAAAACAGGGATTCCCCCGGGGCCAACGTCCTGACTTTC. Translated: CASSENRDSPGANVLTF.

This clonotype was observed a few times. The chain recombines TRBV20-1 with TRBJ2-7; no clear D gene. Germline CDR1 reads DFQATT; CDR2 reads SNEGSKA (reference sequence). The CDR3 contains 12 residues. V was clipped by 3 bases and J by 4 bases, with 10 bases between them. The CDR3 DNA reads TGCAGTGCTAGTGCAGGCCCTTACGAGCAGTACTTC. Translated, it gives CSASAGPYEQYF.

This sequence joins TRBV5-1 and TRBJ1-1, with D possibly matching TRBD1 (6 bases). This CDR3 has 15 residues. The V and J ends lost 2 bases and 1 base respectively, with 12 bases between them. Per the germline V gene, CDR1 is SGHRS and CDR2 is YFSETQ. The CDR3 reads CASSFQTGSNTEAFF. CDR3 in DNA: TGCGCCAGCAGCTTCCAGACAGGATCGAACACTGAAGCTTTCTTT.